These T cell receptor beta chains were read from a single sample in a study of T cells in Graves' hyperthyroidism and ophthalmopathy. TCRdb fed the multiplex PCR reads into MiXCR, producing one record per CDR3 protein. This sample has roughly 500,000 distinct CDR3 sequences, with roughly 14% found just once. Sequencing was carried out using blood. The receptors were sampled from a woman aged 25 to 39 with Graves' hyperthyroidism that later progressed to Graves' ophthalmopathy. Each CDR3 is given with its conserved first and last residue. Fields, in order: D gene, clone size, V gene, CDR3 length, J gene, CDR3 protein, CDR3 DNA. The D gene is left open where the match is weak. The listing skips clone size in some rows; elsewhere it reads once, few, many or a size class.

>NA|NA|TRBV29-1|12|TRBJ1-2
CSVQGTDYGYTF
TGCAGCGTTCAAGGTACAGACTATGGCTACACCTTC
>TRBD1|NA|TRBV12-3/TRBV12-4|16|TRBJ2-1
CASSLTGTGEDNEQFF
TGTGCCAGCAGTTTAACCGGGACAGGGGAAGACAATGAGCAGTTCTTC
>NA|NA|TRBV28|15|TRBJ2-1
CASSLPARGPDEQFF
TGTGCCAGCAGTTTACCCGCGAGAGGGCCGGATGAGCAGTTCTTC
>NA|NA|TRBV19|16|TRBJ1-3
CASSPPGGGTGNTIYF
TGTGCCAGTAGTCCTCCCGGTGGGGGAACTGGAAACACCATATATTTT
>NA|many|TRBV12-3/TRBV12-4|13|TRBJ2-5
CASGNGDILAQYF
NA
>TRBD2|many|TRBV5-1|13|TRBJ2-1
CASSWTSGSEQFF
TGCGCCAGCAGTTGGACTAGCGGGAGCGAGCAGTTCTTC
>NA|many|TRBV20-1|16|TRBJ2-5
CSANGQTGTLQETQYF
TGCAGTGCTAATGGGCAGACCGGGACTCTGCAAGAGACCCAGTACTTC
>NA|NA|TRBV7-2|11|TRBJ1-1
CASSAPTEAFF
TGTGCCAGCAGCGCCCCCACTGAAGCTTTCTTT
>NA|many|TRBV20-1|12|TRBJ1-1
CSAFPGAAEAFF
TGCAGTGCCTTCCCCGGGGCCGCTGAAGCTTTCTTT
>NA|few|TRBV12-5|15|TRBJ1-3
CASGFTDTSGNTIYF
TGTGCTAGTGGTTTCACAGACACCTCTGGAAACACCATATATTTT
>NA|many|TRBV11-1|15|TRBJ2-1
CASSLLDYEYNEQFF
TGTGCCAGCAGCTTATTGGATTACGAATACAATGAGCAGTTCTTC
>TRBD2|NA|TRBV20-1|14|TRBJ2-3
CSARPGTSVTRGYF
TGCAGTGCTAGACCCGGGACTAGCGTCACTCGCGGGTATTTT
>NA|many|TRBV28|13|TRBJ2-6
CASSLEGANVLTF
TGTGCCAGCAGTTTGGAGGGGGCCAACGTCCTGACTTTC
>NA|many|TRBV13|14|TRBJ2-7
CASSTRDGAWEQYF
TGTGCCAGCAGCACCCGGGACGGAGCGTGGGAGCAGTACTTC
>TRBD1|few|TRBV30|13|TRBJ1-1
CAWGYTGGTEAFF
TGTGCCTGGGGTTACACAGGGGGCACTGAAGCTTTCTTT
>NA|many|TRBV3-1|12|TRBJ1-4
CASSPLGEKLFF
TGTGCCAGCAGCCCTCTGGGGGAAAAACTGTTTTTT
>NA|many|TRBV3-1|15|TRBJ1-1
CASSPLGDGNTEAFF
TGTGCCAGCAGCCCCTTGGGAGATGGTAACACTGAAGCTTTCTTT
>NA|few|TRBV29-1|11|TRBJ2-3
CSAGQADTQYF
TGCAGCGCTGGACAAGCAGATACGCAGTATTTT
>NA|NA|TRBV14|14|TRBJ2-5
CASSHSEVQETQYF
TGTGCCAGCAGCCATTCAGAAGTCCAAGAGACCCAGTACTTC
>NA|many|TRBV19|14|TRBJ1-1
CASSIGGAFSEAFF
TGTGCCAGTAGTATAGGGGGGGCCTTCTCTGAAGCTTTCTTT
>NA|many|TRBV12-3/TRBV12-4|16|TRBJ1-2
CASSFLGLIANYGYTF
TGTGCCAGCAGTTTTTTGGGGTTGATAGCTAACTATGGCTACACCTTC
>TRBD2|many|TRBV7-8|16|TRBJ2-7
CASSLTGGAGGYEQYF
TGTGCCAGCAGCCTAACAGGAGGAGCGGGAGGGTACGAGCAGTACTTC
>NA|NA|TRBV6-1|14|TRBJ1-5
CASSVIAGYQPQHF
TGTGCCAGCAGCGTAATCGCAGGTTATCAGCCCCAGCATTTT
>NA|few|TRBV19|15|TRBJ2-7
CASSIQDRNTYEQYF
TGTGCCAGTAGTATTCAGGACCGTAACACCTACGAGCAGTACTTC
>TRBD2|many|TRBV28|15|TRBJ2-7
CASSGSGGVSYEQYF
TGTGCCAGCAGTGGGAGCGGGGGGGTCTCCTACGAGCAGTACTTC
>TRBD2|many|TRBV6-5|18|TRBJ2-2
CASSYEDSGRVNTGELFF
TGTGCCAGCAGTTACGAAGATAGCGGGAGAGTAAACACCGGGGAGCTGTTTTTT
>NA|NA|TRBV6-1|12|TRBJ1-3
CASNRDGNTIYF
TGTGCCAGCAACAGAGATGGAAACACCATATATTTT